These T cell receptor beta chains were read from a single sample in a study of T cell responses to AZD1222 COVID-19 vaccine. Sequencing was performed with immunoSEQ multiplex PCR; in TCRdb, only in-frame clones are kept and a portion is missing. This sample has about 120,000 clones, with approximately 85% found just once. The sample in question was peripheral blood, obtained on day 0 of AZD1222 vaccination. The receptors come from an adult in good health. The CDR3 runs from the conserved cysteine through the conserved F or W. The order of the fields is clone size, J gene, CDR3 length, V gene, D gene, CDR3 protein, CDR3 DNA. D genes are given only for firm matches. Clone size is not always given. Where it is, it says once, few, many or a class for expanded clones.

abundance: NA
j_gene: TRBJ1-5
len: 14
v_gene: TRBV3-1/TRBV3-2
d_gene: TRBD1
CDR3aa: CASSHKGAGQPQHF
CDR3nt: TGTGCCAGCAGCCACAAGGGGGCAGGACAGCCCCAGCATTTT

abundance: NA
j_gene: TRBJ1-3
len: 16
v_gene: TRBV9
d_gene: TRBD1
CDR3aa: CASSVGTGASGNTIYF
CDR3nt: TGTGCCAGCAGCGTAGGGACAGGGGCTTCTGGAAACACCATATATTTT

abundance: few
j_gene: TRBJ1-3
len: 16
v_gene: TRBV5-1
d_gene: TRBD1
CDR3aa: CASSYAGQGSGNTIYF
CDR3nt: TGCGCCAGCAGCTACGCGGGACAGGGGTCTGGAAACACCATATATTTT

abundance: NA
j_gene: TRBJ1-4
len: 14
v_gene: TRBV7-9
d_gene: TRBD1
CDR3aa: CASCFGTGGEKLFF
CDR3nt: TGTGCCAGTTGCTTTGGGACAGGGGGAGAAAAACTGTTTTTT

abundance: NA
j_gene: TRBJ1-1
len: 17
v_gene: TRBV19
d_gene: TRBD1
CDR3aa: CASSKRGQGAVDTEAFF
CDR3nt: TGTGCCAGTAGTAAAAGGGGGCAGGGGGCGGTGGACACTGAAGCTTTCTTT

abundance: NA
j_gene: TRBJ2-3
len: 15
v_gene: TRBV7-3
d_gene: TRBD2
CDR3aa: CASSISGGRADTQYF
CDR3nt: TGTGCCAGCAGCATAAGCGGGGGGCGGGCAGATACGCAGTATTTT

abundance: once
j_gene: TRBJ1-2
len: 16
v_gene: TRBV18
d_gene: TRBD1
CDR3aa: CASSPLGDRGLYGYTF
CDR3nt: TGTGCCAGCTCACCATTGGGGGACAGGGGACTGTATGGCTACACCTTC

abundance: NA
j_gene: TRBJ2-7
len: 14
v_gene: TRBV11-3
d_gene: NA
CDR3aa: CASSLAGVSYEQYF
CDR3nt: TGTGCCAGCAGCTTAGCCGGGGTATCCTACGAGCAGTACTTC

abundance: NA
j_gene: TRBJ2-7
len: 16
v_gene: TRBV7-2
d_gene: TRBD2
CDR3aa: CASRPQGGLAGVEQYF
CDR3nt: TGTGCCAGCAGACCCCAGGGGGGACTAGCGGGAGTTGAGCAGTACTTC

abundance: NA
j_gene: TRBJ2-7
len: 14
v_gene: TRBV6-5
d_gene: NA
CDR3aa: CASSAMTASYEQYF
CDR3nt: TGTGCCAGCAGCGCAATGACAGCCTCCTACGAGCAGTACTTC

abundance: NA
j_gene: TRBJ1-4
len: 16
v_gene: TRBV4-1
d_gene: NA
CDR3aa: CASSPPTGGRDEKLFF
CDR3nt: TGCGCCAGCAGCCCCCCTACCGGGGGGCGGGATGAAAAACTGTTTTTT

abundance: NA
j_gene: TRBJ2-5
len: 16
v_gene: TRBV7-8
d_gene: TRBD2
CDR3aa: CASSLAQGLAEETQYF
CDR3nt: TGTGCCAGCAGCTTAGCGCAGGGACTAGCGGAAGAGACCCAGTACTTC

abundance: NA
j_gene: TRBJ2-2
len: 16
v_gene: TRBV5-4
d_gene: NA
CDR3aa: CASSSGLATNTGELFF
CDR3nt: TGTGCCAGCAGCTCAGGGCTAGCGACGAACACCGGGGAGCTGTTTTTT

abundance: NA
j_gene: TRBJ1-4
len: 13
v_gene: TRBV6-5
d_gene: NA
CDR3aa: CASSYRTGEKLFF
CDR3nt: TGTGCCAGCAGTTACCGGACGGGTGAAAAACTGTTTTTT

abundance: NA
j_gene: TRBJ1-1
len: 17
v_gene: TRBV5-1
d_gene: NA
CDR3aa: CASSLDRAGGMNTEAFF
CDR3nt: TGCGCCAGCAGCTTGGACCGGGCAGGCGGAATGAACACTGAAGCTTTCTTT

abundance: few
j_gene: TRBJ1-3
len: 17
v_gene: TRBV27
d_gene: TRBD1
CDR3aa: CAPPEREPDRVRNTIYF
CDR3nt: TGTGCCCCTCCAGAAAGAGAGCCGGACAGGGTCAGAAACACCATATATTTT

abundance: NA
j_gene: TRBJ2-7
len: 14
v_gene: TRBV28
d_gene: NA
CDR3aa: CASSVLGKPYEQYF
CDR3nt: TGTGCCAGCAGTGTTTTAGGGAAACCCTACGAGCAGTACTTC

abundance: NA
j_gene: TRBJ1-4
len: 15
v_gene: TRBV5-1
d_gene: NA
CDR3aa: CASSKPTSPNEKLFF
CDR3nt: TGCGCCAGCAGCAAACCGACATCACCTAATGAAAAACTGTTTTTT

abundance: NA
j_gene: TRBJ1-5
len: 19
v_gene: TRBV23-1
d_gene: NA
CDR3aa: CPSSRKGGAARYSNQPQHF
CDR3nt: TGCCCCAGCAGTCGTAAGGGGGGGGCCGCCCGCTATAGCAATCAGCCCCAGCATTTT

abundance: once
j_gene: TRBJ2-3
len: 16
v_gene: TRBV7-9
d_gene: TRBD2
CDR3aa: CASSLGSGTITDTQYF
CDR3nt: TGTGCCAGCAGCTTAGGGTCCGGGACTATCACAGATACGCAGTATTTT

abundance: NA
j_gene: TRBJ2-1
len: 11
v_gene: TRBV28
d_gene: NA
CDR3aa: CASTRYNEQFF
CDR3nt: TGTGCCAGCACCCGGTACAATGAGCAGTTCTTC

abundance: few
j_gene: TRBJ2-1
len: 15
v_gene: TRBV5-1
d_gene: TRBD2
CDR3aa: CASSLAVGLNNEQFF
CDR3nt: TGCGCCAGCAGCTTGGCGGTGGGACTAAACAATGAGCAGTTCTTC

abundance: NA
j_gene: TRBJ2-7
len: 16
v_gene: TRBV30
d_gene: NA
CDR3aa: CAWSPPRKGSGDEQYF
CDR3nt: TGTGCCTGGAGTCCCCCGCGTAAGGGTAGTGGCGACGAGCAGTACTTC

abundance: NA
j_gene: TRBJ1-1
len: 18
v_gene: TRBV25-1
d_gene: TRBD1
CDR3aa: CASSEWAGTGSHGTEAFF
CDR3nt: TGTGCCAGCAGTGAGTGGGCCGGGACAGGGAGTCACGGCACTGAAGCTTTCTTT

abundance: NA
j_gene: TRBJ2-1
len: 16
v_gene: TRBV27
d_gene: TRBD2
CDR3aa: CASSLRGLAGVNEQFF
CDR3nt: TGTGCCAGCAGTTTAAGGGGACTAGCGGGAGTCAATGAGCAGTTCTTC